This T cell receptor beta chain derives from a study of cytomegalovirus exposure and HLA in healthy donors (dated by TCRdb to about 2017). In the study overall: An earlier analysis of approximately 550 of the donors reported 250 to 300 Gb of sequence data and 117 million unique TCR beta sequences from approximately 180 million T cells. On average, around 240,000 unique TCR beta nucleotide sequences were sequenced per donor among 398 genotyped donors of the cohort, with roughly 18% of those sequences being non-productive. All discovery cohort repertoires had been generated using a single sequencing platform. Both class I and class II loci were covered by HLA typing, at four-digit resolution. In an earlier analysis of roughly 600 of the donors, high-throughput TCR beta sequencing was used to judge whether each TCR beta V gene segment behaved as functional or pseudogenic. A handful of DR-DQ haplotypes were handled as single units for association and clustering because linkage in the cohort was strong. Typing coverage differed by locus: A, B, C, DRB1 and DQB1 were typed in roughly 620-630 donors, DQA1 in 522, DPA1 in 606, and DPB1 in just under 490. Rather than drawing on any new phenotypic data, the later analysis identified candidate immune exposures from TCR beta sequences and the way those sequences occurred across donors. Of the roughly 390 genotyped donors, 65% to 90% were placed in the genetic ancestry cluster associated with self-reported Caucasian donors. To predict cytomegalovirus infection status, the study combined high-throughput TCR immunosequencing, statistical association of individual TCRs with disease status, and machine learning. The study aimed to test whether signatures of past pathogen exposure could be identified by cataloging public T cell receptors. Donor age, sex, ethnicity and CMV serostatus were collected together with the repertoire data. An early release covering more than 500 HLA-typed donors comprised approximately 290 gigabases of sequencing data and tens of millions of unique TCR sequences. In addition to the first cohort of around 670 subjects, a separate validation cohort of around 110 different subjects was used. A later genetic analysis used genome-wide SNP genotypes for about 65% of the roughly 700 donors, treating that subset as a discovery cohort. To study patterns of TCR occurrence, a later analysis re-analyzed previously published TCR beta repertoires from around 670 donors and added high-resolution HLA genotyping. The T cell repertoires of 666 subjects were profiled by immunosequencing and related to cytomegalovirus serostatus. Results and caveats for the whole study, not just this receptor: Correlated functional status among segregating V segments might be attributable to linkage disequilibrium, but an unknown experimental factor could not be ruled out. In a later analysis, about 16,000 TCR beta sequences were associated with specific HLA alleles at a false discovery rate of 0.05. While some public TCRs were present in many individuals, most TCR sequences turned up only very rarely across donors. Compared with the roughly 670-donor mean, donors in an Asian-associated ancestry cluster had fewer N-insertions in productive TCRs, according to a later genetic analysis. In an earlier analysis of fewer than 750 of the donors, most TCR beta V segments were observed in productive rearrangements about 90% or about 30% of the time, broadly matching IMGT annotations. This cohort had only TCR beta chains sequenced, and the lack of alpha or paired-chain data limited which features could be detected. In both the original and validation cohorts, the classifier was reported to diagnose cytomegalovirus status with high specificity and sensitivity. According to a later analysis, TCR association rates differed among HLA loci, with DRB1 alleles showing the most associated TCRs and HLA-C alleles showing the fewest. A cluster of highly shared sequence variants was judged likely to be a technical artifact of the sequencing pipeline. In the study, about 150 TCR beta chains were listed as associated with cytomegalovirus. The presence/absence analyses assumed that sequencing depth was roughly uniform across donors, and that assumption may not be true. In a later analysis, HLA-associated TCR beta chains showed more clonal expansion and lower generation probabilities than non-associated chains that were equally common. In a later analysis, several top co-occurrence clusters were reported to appear linked to parvovirus B19, influenza, CMV and Epstein-Barr virus. It was suggested by the authors that the approach could potentially be generalized to other disease states and immunological phenotypes. Some IMGT-functional V segments, including TRBV6-2 and TRBV6-3, could not be told apart with the 87-base-pair reads, so those segments were excluded. For the cohort, immune exposure information was limited to CMV serostatus. A further reported finding was that TCR beta sequences accurately predicted the HLA-A and HLA-B alleles for most subjects in the first cohort. HLA typing was unavailable for some donors at each locus, so association tests used only the typed subset. When HLA alleles, especially DR and DQ, strongly co-occurred, TCR associations were difficult to assign to individual alleles. Because counts were too low, roughly 17 rarely observed V segments, including chromosome 9 orphons, were left out of the earlier analysis of 587 of the donors. In a later genetic analysis, a missense DCLRE1C variant was associated with V-gene and J-gene trimming of TCR beta chains, and the association was replicated in an independent cohort. Most CMV-associated TCR beta chains appeared to be HLA-restricted in a later analysis, and the HLA associations seemed to be driven largely by CMV exposure. Three of the identified cytomegalovirus-associated TCR beta chains were confirmed in vitro to be specific for cytomegalovirus antigens.

Preparation of the library involved the immunoSEQ multiplex PCR assay. For the multiplex PCR, a mixture combining 60 forward primers for TCR Vbeta segments and 13 reverse primers for TCR Jbeta segments was used. The CDR3 region of rearranged TCR beta genes was amplified from genomic DNA with a multiplex PCR assay. Amplified TCR beta libraries were sequenced as 87-base-pair reads on the Illumina HiSeq System. As for the original processing: Across the roughly 670 repertoires, a later analysis counted tens of millions of unique TCR beta chains, 9 million to 14 million of which were shared by at least two donors. Raw reads were error-corrected and collapsed into unique sequences with a nearest-neighbor algorithm that merged closely related sequences to remove PCR and sequencing errors. CDR3 sequences were aligned to IMGT reference sequences to assign V, D and J gene segments. For a sequence to be retained, a match of at least six nucleotides to both a V gene segment and a J gene segment was required. A rearrangement counted as productive if the CDR3 had no stop codons and remained in frame with V and J, and every other rearrangement counted as non-productive. Following IMGT convention, CDR3 was defined as the stretch from the second conserved V-encoded cysteine up to the conserved J-encoded phenylalanine. In an earlier analysis of around 640 of the donors, sequences lacking an unambiguous match to a single V gene segment were excluded. An earlier analysis of roughly 590 of the donors called V segments functional above 56.7% productive rearrangements and segregating when the between-donor standard deviation exceeded 5%. A statistical classification framework was built to diagnose cytomegalovirus status from the catalog of TCR beta chain sequences. V and J gene assignment, in a later analysis, came from comparing TCR nucleotide sequences with IMGT/GENE-DB human TR gene sequences. In a later analysis, CDR3 sequences and most-parsimonious VDJ recombination scenarios were assigned using the TCRdist pipeline. In a later analysis, each TCR beta chain was defined by its CDR3 amino acid sequence together with its V-gene family, and reads without a unique V-gene family were excluded. To address suspected cross-contamination and a sequencing artifact, a later analysis removed several hundred highly shared, low-generation-probability nucleotide sequences. For each public chain, a later analysis derived a clonal expansion index from normalized ranks of inferred template counts within each repertoire. In a later analysis, generation probabilities were computed with a VDJ recombination model fitted to out-of-frame rearrangements, and the resulting probabilities were checked against IGoR. Hypergeometric tests were used in a later analysis to score TCR-TCR, TCR-HLA and TCR-CMV co-occurrence, with a repertoire-size bias correction applied to the TCR pairs. In a later analysis, false discovery rates were estimated by permuting HLA or CMV assignments 20 times. In a later analysis, co-occurring TCRs were grouped using DBSCAN, and TCRdist sequence similarity was added for clustering within HLA-allele-positive subsets. For co-occurrence clustering, repertoires with fewer than 30,000 or more than 120,000 public chains were excluded, along with roughly five repertoires with anomalous nucleotide sharing. TCRdb obtained this table from immuneACCESS and retained in-frame rearrangements with V and J assigned. These tables miss some clones; where compared with another copy, unresolved V genes account for less than half of the shortfall, and the remainder is unexplained. V and J calls and clone size are as listed in that table; D and trimming were resolved from the DNA. For this sample there are about 80,000 clones; under 80% appear just once. The ten largest clones add up to around 15% of the sample.

In total, roughly 670 healthy bone marrow donors made up the cohort. Cohort members were all nominally healthy when sampled, although unrecorded immune exposures were likely present. Of the approximately 670 cohort members, more than 250 had a positive CMV serostatus and 350 to 450 had a negative one, while no CMV serostatus was recorded for the donor. A peripheral blood sample was provided by each donor, and peripheral blood mononuclear cells were used for TCR beta sequencing. The Qiagen DNeasy Blood Extraction Kit was used to extract genomic DNA from the blood cell samples. In the case of this clone: No cognate antigen has been identified for it. Base quality data are lacking; no much larger clone is found one base away.

The germline V gene encodes CDR1 SEHNR and CDR2 FQNEAQ (reference sequence). The CDR3 runs 15 residues from the cysteine to the phenylalanine. Only the CDR3 DNA stays, 45 bases, in frame from base 1. Relative to germline, V is 4 bases shorter and J is 2 bases shorter, with 12 bases between their ends. The sample consisted of PBMCs. The receptor comes from a human donor in good health. The rearranged segments are TRBV7-9 and TRBJ1-3; a tentative D match to TRBD1 spans 5 bases. The CDR3 here reads CASSYGPGAGNTIYF. DNA sequence: TGTGCCAGCAGCTACGGACCGGGGGCTGGAAACACCATATATTTT.